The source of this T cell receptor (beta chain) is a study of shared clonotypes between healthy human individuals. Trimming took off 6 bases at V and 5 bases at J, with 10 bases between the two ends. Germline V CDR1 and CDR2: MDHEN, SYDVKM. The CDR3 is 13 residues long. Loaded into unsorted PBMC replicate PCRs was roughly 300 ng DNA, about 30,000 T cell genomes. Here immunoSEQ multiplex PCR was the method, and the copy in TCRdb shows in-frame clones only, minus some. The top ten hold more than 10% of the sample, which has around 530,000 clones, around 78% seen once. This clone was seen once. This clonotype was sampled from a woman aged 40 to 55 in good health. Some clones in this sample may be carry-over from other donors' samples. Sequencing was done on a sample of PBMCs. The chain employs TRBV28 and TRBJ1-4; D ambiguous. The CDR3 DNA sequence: TGTGCCAGCAGCCCGGACTACAATGAAAAACTGTTTTTT. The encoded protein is CASSPDYNEKLFF.